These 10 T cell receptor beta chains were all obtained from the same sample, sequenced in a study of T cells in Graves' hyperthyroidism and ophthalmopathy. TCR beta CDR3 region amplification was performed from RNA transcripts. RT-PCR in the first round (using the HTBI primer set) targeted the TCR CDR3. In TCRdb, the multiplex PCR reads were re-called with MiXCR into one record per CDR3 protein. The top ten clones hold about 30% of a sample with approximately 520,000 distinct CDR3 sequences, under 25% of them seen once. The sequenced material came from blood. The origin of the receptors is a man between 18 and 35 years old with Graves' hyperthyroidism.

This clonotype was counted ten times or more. The DNA of the CDR3 is TGTGCCAGCAGTTTAGCGATATTATACGGCTACACCTTC. It is translated as CASSLAILYGYTF. The chain is built from TRBV12-3 or TRBV12-4 and TRBJ1-2; D gene unclear. This CDR3 spans 13 amino acids. Trimming took off 0 bases at V and 8 bases at J, with 10 bases between the two ends.

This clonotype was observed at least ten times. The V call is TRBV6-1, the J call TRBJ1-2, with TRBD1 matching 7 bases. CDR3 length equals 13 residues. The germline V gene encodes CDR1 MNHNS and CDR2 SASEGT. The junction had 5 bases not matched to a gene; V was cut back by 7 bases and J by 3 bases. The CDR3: CASTTTGDYGYTF. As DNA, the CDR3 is TGTGCCAGCACGACTACAGGGGACTATGGCTACACCTTC.

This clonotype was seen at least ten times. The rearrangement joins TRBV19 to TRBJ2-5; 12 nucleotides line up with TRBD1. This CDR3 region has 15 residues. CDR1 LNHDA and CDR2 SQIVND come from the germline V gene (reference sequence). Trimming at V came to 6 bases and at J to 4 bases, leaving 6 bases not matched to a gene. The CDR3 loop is CASSPGTGGRETQYF. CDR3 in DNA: TGTGCCAGTAGCCCCGGGACAGGGGGCAGAGAGACCCAGTACTTC.

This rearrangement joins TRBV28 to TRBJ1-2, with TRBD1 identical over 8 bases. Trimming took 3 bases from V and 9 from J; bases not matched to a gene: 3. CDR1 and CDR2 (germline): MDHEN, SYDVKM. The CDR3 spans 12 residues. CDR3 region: CASSLWDRSYTF. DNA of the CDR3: TGTGCCAGCAGTTTGTGGGACAGGAGCTACACCTTC.

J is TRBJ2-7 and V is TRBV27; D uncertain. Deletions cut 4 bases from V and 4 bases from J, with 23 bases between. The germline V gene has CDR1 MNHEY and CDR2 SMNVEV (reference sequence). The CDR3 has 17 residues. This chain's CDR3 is CASSSRRLGAANYEQYF. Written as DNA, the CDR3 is TGTGCCAGCAGTTCCAGACGACTTGGTGCTGCCAATTACGAGCAGTACTTC.

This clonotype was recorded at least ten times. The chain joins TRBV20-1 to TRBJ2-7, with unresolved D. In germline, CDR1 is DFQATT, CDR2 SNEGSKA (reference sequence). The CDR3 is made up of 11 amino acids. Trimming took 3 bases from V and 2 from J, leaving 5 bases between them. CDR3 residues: CSARTTYEQYF. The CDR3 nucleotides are TGCAGTGCTAGGACCACCTACGAGCAGTACTTC.

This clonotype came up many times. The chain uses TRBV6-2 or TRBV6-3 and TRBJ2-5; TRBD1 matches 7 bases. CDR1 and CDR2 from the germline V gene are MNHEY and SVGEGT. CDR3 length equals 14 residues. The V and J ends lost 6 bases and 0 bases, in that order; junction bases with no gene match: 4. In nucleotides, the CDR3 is TGTGCCAGCAGATACGGGACAGACCAAGAGACCCAGTACTTC. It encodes CASRYGTDQETQYF.

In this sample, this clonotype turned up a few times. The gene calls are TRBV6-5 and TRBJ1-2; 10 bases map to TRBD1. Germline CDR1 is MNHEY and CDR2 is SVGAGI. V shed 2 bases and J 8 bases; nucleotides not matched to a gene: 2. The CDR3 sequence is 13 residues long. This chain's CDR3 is CASSYGQGVGYTF. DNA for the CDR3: TGTGCCAGCAGTTACGGACAGGGGGTAGGCTACACCTTC.

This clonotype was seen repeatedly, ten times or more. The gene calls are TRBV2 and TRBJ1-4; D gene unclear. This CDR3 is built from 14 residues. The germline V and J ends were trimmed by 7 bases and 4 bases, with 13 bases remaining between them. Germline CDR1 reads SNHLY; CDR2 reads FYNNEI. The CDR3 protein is CASTEPGFNEKLFF. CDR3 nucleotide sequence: TGTGCCAGCACAGAGCCAGGATTTAATGAAAAACTGTTTTTT.

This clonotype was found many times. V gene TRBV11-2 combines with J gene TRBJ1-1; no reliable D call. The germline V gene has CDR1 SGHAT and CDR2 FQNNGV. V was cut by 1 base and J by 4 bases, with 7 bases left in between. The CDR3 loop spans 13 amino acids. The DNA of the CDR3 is TGTGCCAGCAGCTTAGCGTGGGGCACTGAAGCTTTCTTT. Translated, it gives CASSLAWGTEAFF.